This is a list of T cell receptor beta chains from one sample in a study of blood T cell repertoires in COVID-19. Clones were sequenced by immunoSEQ multiplex PCR, and TCRdb holds only the in-frame ones, with some missing. The sample has 90,000 or so clones, roughly nine tenths seen once; the top ten hold about 4.8%. Sequencing input: peripheral blood. These receptors were obtained from a man in his 60s with COVID-19, enrolled during active disease. Both conserved end residues are trimmed from each CDR3. Each record gives: CDR3 protein, D gene, V gene. The D gene is left open where the match is weak.

AWSDGHGYGYT,.,TRBV30
AWSVQAGEKLF,.,TRBV30
ASSPRRDSGANVLT,.,TRBV4-3
AISERGDGGATEAF,.,TRBV10-3
ASSYQGANGYT,TRBD1,TRBV6-2/TRBV6-3
ASSESFSGGPYEQY,TRBD2,TRBV2
ASSQESSGPQH,.,TRBV3-1/TRBV3-2
ASSPQSGRSDTQY,.,TRBV18
ASSLGTGAGEKLF,TRBD1,TRBV7-3
ASSVASLGSYNEQF,.,TRBV9